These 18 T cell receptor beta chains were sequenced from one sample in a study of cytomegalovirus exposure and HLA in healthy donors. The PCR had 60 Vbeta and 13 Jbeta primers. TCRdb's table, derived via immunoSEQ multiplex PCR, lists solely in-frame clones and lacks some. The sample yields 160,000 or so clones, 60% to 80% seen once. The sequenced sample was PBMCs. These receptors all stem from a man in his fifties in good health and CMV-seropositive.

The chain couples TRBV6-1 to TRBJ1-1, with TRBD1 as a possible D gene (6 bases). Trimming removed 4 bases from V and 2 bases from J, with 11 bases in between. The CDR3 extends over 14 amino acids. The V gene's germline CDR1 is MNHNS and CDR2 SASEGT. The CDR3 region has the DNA TGTGCCAGCAGTGGCGGACAGTTCAACACTGAAGCTTTCTTT. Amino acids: CASSGGQFNTEAFF.

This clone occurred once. The CDR3 bases are TGTGCCAGCACGATCCTAGCGGGGGGGGCCACAGATACGCAGTATTTT. Its protein is CASTILAGGATDTQYF. The V and J genes are TRBV11-2 and TRBJ2-3; 12 positions agree with TRBD2. This CDR3 has 16 residues. Trimming cost V 7 bases and J 2 bases; bases outside gene matches: 7. Germline V CDR1 and CDR2: SGHAT, FQNNGV.

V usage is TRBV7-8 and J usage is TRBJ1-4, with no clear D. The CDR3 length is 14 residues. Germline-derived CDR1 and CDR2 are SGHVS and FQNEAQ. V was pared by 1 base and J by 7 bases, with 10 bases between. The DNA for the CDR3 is TGTGCCAGCAGCTTAGTCCACCAGGCTGAAAAACTGTTTTTT. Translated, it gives CASSLVHQAEKLFF.

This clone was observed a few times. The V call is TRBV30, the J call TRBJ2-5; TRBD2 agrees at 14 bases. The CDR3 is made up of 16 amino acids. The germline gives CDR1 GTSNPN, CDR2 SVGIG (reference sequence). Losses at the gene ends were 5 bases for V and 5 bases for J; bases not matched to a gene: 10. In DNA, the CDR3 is TGTGCCTGGGGGCGACTAGCGGGGGGGCGTTGGGAGACCCAGTACTTC. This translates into CAWGRLAGGRWETQYF.

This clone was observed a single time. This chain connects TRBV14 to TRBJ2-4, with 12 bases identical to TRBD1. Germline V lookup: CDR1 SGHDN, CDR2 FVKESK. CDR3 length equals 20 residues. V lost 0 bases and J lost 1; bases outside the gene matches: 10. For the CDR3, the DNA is TGTGCCAGCAGCCAAGAAGGGACAGGGGGCGAGCGTACGGCCAAAAACATTCAGTACTTC. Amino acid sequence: CASSQEGTGGERTAKNIQYF. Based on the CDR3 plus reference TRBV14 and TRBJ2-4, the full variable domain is EAGVTQFPSHSVIEKGQTVTLRCDPISGHDNLYWYRRVMGKEIKFLLHFVKESKQDESGMPNNRFLAERTGGTYSTLKVQPAELEDSGVYFCASSQEGTGGERTAKNIQYFGAGTRLSVL.

Here the CDR3 DNA reads TGTGCCAGCAGTGTCACAGGGGATAGGGGCTACACCTTC. This encodes CASSVTGDRGYTF. The chain links TRBV2 to TRBJ1-2; 7 bases are a match to TRBD1. The CDR3 consists of 13 residues. The V gene's germline CDR1 is SNHLY and CDR2 FYNNEI. V lost 4 bases to trimming and J lost 8 bases; unmatched junction nucleotides: 7.

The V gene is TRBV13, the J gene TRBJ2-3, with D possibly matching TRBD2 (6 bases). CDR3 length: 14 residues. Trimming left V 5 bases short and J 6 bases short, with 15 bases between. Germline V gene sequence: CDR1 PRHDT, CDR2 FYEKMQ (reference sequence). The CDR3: CASSLLTSADTQYF. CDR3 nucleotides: TGTGCCAGCAGCCTCCTGACTAGTGCGGATACGCAGTATTTT.

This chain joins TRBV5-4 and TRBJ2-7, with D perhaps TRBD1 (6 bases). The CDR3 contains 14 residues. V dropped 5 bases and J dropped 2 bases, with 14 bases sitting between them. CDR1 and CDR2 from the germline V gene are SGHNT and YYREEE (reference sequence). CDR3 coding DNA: TGTGCCAGCAGTTTCGGGACAAGGGCCTACGAGCAGTACTTC. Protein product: CASSFGTRAYEQYF.

CDR3 DNA sequence: TGTGCCAGTAGTTCGACTAGCGGAGCCTACAATGAGCAGTTCTTC. Residues: CASSSTSGAYNEQFF. The gene calls are TRBV19 and TRBJ2-1; TRBD2 matches at 9 bases. Losses at the gene ends were 5 bases for V and 2 bases for J; bases not matched to a gene: 4. CDR1 is LNHDA, CDR2 SQIVND, per germline (reference sequence). The CDR3 sequence is 15 residues long.

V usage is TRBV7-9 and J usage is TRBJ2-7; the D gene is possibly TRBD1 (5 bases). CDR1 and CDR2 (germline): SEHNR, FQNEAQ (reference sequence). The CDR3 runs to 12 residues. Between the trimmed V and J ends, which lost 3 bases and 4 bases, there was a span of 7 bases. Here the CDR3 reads CASSFAGYEQYF. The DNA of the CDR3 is TGTGCCAGCAGCTTCGCAGGGTACGAGCAGTACTTC.

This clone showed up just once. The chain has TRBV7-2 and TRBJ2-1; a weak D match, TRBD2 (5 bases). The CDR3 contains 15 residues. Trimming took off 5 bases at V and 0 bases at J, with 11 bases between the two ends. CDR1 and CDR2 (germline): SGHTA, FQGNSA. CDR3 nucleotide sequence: TGTGCCAGCAGCGAGGACTGGGGCTCCTACAATGAGCAGTTCTTC. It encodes CASSEDWGSYNEQFF.

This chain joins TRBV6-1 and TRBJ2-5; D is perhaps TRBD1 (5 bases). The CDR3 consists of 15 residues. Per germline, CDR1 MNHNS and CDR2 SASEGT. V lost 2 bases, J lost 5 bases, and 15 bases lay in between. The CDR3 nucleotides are TGTGCCAGCAGTGAATTAGGGGCAGGGCCGGAGACCCAGTACTTC. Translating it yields CASSELGAGPETQYF.

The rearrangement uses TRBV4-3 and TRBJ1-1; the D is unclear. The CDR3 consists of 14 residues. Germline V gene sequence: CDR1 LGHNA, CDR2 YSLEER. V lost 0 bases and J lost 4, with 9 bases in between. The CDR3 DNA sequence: TGCGCCAGCAGCCAAGAGACCAGGCCCACTGAAGCTTTCTTT. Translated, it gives CASSQETRPTEAFF.

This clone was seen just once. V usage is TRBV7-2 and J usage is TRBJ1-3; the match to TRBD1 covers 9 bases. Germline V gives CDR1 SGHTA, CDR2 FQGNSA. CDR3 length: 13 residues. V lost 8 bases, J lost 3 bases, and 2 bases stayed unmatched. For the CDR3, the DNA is TGTGCCAGCCGGGACAGGGTTGGAAACACCATATATTTT. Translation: CASRDRVGNTIYF.

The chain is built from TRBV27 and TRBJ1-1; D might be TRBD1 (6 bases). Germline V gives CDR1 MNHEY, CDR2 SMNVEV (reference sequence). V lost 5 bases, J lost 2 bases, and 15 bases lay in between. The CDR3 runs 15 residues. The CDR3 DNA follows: TGTGCCAGCAGTGACCCACAGGGCAGAAACACTGAAGCTTTCTTT. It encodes CASSDPQGRNTEAFF.

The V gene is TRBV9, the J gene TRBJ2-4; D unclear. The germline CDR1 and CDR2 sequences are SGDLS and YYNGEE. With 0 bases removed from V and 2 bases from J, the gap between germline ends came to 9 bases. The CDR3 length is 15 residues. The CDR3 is CASSVAPGTKNIQYF. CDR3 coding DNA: TGTGCCAGCAGCGTAGCACCAGGCACCAAAAACATTCAGTACTTC.

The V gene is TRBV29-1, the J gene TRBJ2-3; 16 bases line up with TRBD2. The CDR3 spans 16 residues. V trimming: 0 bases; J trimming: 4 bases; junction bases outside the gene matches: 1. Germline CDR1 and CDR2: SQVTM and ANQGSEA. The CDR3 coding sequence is TGCAGCGTTGAAGATGGGACTAGCGGGGGGGCAGATACGCAGTATTTT. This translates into CSVEDGTSGGADTQYF.

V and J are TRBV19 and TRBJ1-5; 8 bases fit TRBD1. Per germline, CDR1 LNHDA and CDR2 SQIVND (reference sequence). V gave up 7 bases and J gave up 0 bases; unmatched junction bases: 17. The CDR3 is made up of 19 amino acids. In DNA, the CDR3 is TGTGCCAGTATAACCCCGGACAGGGTTTTGGCAAATAGCAATCAGCCCCAGCATTTT. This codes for CASITPDRVLANSNQPQHF.